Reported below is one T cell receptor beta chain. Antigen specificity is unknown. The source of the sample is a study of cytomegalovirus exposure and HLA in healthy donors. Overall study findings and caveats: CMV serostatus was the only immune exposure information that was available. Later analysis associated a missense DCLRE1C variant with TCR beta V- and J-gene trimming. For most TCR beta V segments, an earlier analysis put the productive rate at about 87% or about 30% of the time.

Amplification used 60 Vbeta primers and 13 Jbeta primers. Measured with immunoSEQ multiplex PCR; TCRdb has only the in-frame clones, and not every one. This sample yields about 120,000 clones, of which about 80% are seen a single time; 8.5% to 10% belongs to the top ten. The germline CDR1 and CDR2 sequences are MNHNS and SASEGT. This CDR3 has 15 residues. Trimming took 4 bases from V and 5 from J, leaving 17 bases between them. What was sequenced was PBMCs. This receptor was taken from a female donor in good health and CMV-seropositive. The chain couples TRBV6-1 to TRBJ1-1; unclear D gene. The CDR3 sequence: CASSVDPSRITEAFF. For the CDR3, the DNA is TGTGCCAGCAGTGTTGACCCAAGCAGGATTACTGAAGCTTTCTTT.